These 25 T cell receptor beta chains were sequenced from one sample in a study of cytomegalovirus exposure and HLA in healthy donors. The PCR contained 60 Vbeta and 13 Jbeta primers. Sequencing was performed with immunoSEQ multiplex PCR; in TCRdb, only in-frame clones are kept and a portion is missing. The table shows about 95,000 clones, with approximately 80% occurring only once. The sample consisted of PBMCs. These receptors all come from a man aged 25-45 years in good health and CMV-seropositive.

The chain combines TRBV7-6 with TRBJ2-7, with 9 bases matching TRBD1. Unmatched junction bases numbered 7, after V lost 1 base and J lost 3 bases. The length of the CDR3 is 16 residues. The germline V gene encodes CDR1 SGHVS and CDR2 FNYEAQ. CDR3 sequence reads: CASSLGVGTGNYEQYF. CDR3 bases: TGTGCCAGCAGCTTAGGGGTGGGGACAGGGAACTACGAGCAGTACTTC. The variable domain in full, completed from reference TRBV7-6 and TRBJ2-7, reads GAGVSQSPRYKVTKRGQDVALRCDPISGHVSLYWYRQALGQGPEFLTYFNYEAQQDKSGLPNDRFSAERPEGSISTLTIQRTEQRDSAMYRCASSLGVGTGNYEQYFGPGTRLTVT.

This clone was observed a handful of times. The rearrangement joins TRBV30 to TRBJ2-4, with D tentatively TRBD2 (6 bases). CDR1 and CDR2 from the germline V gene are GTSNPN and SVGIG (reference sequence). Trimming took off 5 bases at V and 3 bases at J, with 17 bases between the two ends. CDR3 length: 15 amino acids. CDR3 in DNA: TGTGCCTGGGCATCCGGGGGAAGCGTCAAAAACATTCAGTACTTC. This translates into CAWASGGSVKNIQYF. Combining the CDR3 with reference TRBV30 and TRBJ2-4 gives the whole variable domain SQTIHQWPATLVQPVGSPLSLECTVEGTSNPNLYWYRQAAGRGLQLLFYSVGIGQISSEVPQNLSASRPQDRQFILSSKKLLLSDSGFYLCAWASGGSVKNIQYFGAGTRLSVL.

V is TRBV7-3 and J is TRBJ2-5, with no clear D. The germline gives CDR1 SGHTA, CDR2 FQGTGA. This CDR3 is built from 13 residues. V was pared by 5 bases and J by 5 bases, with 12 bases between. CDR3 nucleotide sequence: TGTGCCAGCAGCCCACATTGGGCGGAGACCCAGTACTTC. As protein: CASSPHWAETQYF.

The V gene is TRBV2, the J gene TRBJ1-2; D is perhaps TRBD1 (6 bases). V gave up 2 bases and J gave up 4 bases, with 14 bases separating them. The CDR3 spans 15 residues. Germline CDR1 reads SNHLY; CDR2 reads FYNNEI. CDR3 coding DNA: TGTGCCAGCAGTGAAAGCAGGACAGCAAGCTATGGCTACACCTTC. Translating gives CASSESRTASYGYTF.

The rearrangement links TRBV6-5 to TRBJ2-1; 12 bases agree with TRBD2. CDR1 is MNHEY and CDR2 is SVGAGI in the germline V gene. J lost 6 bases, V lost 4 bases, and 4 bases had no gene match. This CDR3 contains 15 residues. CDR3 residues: CASSSWTSGINEQFF. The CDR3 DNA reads TGTGCCAGCAGTTCTTGGACTAGCGGGATCAATGAGCAGTTCTTC.

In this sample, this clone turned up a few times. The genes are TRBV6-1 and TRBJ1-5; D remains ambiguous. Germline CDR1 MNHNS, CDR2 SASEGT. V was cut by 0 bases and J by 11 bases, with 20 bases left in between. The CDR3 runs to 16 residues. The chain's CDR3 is CASSEAGGRRSKAQHF. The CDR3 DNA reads TGTGCCAGCAGTGAAGCAGGAGGGCGCCGGTCCAAAGCCCAGCATTTT.

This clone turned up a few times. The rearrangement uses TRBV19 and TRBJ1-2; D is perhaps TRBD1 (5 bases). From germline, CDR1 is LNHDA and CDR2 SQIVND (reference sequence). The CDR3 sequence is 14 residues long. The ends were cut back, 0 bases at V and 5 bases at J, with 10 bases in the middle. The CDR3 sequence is CASSIDGRGYGYTF. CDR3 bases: TGTGCCAGTAGTATAGATGGAAGGGGTTATGGCTACACCTTC.

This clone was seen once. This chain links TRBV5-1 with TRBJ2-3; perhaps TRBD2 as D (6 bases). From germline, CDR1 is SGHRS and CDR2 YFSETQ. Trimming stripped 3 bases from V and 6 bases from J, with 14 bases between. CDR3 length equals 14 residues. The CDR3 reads CASSSGTAGDTQYF. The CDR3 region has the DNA TGCGCCAGCAGCTCGGGGACTGCTGGGGATACGCAGTATTTT.

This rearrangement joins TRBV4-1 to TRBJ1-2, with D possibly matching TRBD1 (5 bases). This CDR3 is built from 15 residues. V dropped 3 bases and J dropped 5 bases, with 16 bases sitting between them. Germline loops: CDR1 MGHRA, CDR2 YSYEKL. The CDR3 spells CASSQVDDSEYGYTF. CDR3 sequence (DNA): TGCGCCAGCAGCCAGGTAGACGACAGCGAGTATGGCTACACCTTC.

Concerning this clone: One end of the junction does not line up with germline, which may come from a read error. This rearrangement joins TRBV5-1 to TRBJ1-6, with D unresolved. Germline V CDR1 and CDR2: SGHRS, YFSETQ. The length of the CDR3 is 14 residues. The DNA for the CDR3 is TGCGCCAGCAGCTCCGAGATAGCTAATCCACCCCTCCACTTT. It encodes CASSSEIANPPLHF.

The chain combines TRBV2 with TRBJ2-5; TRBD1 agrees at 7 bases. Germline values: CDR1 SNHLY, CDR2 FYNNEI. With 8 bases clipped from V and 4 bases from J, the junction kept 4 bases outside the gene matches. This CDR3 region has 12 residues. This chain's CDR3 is CASPGGPETQYF. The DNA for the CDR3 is TGTGCCAGCCCAGGGGGTCCAGAGACCCAGTACTTC.

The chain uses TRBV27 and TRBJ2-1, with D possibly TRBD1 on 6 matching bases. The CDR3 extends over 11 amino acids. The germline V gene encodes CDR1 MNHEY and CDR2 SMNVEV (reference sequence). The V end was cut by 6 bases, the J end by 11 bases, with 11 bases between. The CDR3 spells CASRSGDKQFF. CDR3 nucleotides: TGTGCCAGCAGGTCAGGGGACAAGCAGTTCTTC.

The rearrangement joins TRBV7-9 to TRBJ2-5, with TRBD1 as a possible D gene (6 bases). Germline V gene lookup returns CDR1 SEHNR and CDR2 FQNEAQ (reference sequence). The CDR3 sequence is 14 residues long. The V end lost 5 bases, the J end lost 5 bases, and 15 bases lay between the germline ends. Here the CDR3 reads CASSASRGGETQYF. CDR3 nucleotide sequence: TGTGCCAGCAGCGCATCCAGGGGTGGTGAGACCCAGTACTTC. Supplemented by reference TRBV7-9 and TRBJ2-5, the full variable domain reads DTGVSQNPRHKITKRGQNVTFRCDPISEHNRLYWYRQTLGQGPEFLTYFQNEAQLEKSRLLSDRFSAERPKGSFSTLEIQRTEQGDSAMYLCASSASRGGETQYFGPGTRLLVL.

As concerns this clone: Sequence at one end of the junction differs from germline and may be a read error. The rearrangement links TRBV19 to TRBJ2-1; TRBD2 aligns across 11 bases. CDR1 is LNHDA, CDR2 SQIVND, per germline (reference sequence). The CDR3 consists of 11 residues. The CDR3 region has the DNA TGTGCCAGTGGAAGTGGGACTAGCGGCGTCTTC. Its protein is CASGSGTSGVF.

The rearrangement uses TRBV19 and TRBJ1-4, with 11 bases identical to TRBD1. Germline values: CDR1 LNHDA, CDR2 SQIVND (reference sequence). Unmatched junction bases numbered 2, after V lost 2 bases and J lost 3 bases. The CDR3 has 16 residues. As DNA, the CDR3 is TGTGCCAGTAGTATACTGGGACAGGGGGCTAATGAAAAACTGTTTTTT. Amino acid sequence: CASSILGQGANEKLFF.

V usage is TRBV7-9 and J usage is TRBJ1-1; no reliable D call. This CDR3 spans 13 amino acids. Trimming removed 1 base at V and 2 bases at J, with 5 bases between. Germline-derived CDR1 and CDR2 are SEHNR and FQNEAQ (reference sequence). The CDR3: CASSLESNTEAFF. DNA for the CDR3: TGTGCCAGCAGCTTAGAAAGCAACACTGAAGCTTTCTTT.

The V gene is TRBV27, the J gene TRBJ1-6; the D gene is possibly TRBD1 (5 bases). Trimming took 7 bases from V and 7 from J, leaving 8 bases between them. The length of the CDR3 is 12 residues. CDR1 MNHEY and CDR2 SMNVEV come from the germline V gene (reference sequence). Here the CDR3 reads CASTSGNSPLHF. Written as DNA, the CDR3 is TGTGCCAGCACATCAGGGAATTCACCCCTCCACTTT.

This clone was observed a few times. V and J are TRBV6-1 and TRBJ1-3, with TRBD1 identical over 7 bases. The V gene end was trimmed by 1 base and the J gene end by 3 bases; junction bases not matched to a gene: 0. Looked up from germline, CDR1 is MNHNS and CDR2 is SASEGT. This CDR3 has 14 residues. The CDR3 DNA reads TGTGCCAGCAGTGAAGGACAGGGTGGAAACACCATATATTTT. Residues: CASSEGQGGNTIYF.

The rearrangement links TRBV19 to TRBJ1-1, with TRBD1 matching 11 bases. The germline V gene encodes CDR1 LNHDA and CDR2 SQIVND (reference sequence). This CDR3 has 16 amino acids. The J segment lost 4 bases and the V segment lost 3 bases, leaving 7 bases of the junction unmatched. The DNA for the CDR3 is TGTGCCAGTAGTATGGCAGGACAGGGGGCGTTCACTGAAGCTTTCTTT. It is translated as CASSMAGQGAFTEAFF. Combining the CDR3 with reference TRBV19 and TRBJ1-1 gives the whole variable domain DGGITQSPKYLFRKEGQNVTLSCEQNLNHDAMYWYRQDPGQGLRLIYYSQIVNDFQKGDIAEGYSVSREKKESFPLTVTSAQKNPTAFYLCASSMAGQGAFTEAFFGQGTRLTVV.

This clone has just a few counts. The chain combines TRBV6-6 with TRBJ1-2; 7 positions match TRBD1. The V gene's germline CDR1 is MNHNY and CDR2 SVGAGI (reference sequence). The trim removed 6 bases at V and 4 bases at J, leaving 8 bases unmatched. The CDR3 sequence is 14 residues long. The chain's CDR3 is CASSRGQEGYGYTF. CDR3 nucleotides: TGTGCCAGCAGCCGAGGACAGGAAGGCTATGGCTACACCTTC.

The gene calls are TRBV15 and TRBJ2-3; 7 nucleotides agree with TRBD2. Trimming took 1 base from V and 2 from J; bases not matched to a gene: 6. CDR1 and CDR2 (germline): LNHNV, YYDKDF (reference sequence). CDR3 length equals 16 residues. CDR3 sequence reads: CATSRGGRADTDTQYF. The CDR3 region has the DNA TGTGCCACCAGCAGAGGGGGGAGGGCCGACACAGATACGCAGTATTTT. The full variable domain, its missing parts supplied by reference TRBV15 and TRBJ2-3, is DAMVIQNPRYQVTQFGKPVTLSCSQTLNHNVMYWYQQKSSQAPKLLFHYYDKDFNNEADTPDNFQSRRPNTSFCFLDIRSPGLGDTAMYLCATSRGGRADTDTQYFGPGTRLTVL.

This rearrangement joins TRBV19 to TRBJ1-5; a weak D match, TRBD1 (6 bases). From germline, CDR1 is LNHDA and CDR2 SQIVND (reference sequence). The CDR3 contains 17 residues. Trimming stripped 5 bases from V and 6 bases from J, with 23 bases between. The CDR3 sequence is CASSRQAAVKWGQPQHF. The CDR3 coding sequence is TGTGCCAGTAGTCGACAGGCTGCTGTTAAATGGGGTCAGCCCCAGCATTTT.

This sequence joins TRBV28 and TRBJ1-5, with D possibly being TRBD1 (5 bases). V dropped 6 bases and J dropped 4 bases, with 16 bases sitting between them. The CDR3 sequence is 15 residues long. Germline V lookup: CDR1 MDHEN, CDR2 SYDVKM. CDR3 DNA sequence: TGTGCCAGCAGCTCGTGGGGGGAGGTTAATCAGCCCCAGCATTTT. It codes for CASSSWGEVNQPQHF.

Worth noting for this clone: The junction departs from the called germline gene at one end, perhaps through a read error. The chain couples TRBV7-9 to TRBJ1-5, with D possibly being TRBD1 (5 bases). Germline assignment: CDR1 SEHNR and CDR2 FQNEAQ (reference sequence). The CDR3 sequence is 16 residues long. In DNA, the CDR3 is TGTTCCAGCAGCCGCGGGGGGACTAATAGCAATCAGCCCCAGCATTTT. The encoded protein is CSSSRGGTNSNQPQHF.

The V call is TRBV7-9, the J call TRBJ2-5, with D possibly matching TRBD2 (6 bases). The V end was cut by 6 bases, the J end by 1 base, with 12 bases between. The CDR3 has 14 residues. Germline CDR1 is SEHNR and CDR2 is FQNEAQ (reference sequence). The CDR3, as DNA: TGTGCCAGCAGGATGCGGGGCCCCCAAGAGACCCAGTACTTC. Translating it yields CASRMRGPQETQYF.